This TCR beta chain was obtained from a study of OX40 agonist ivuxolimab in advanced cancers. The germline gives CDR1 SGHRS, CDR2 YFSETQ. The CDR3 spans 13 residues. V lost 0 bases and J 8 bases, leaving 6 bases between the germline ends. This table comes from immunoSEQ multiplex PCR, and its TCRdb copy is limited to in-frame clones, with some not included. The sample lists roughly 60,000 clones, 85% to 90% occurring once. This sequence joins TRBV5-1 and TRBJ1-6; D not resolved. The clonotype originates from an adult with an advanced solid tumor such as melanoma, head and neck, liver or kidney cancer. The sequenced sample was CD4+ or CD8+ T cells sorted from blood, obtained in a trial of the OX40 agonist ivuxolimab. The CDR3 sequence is CASSLEVDSPLHF. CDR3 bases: TGCGCCAGCAGCTTGGAAGTTGATTCACCCCTCCACTTT.